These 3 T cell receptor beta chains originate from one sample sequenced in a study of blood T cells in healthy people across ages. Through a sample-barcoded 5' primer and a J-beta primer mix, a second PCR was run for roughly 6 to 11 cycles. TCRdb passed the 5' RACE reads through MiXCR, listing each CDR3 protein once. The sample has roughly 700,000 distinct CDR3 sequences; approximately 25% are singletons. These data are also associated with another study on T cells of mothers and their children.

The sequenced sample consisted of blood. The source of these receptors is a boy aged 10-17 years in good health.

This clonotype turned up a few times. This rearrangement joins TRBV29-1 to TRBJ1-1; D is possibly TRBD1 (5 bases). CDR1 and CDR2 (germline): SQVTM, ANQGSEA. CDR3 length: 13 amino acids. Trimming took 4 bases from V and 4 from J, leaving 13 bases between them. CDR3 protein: CSVAGIGGTEAFF. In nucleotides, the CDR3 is TGCAGCGTTGCAGGGATTGGGGGCACTGAAGCTTTCTTT.

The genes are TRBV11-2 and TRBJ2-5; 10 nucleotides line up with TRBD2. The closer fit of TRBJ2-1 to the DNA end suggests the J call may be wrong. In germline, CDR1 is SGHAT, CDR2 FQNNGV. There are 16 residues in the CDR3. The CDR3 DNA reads TGTGCCAGCAGCTTAGCTACTAGCGGGGATCACAATGAGCAGTTCTTC. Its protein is CASSLATSGDHNEQFF.

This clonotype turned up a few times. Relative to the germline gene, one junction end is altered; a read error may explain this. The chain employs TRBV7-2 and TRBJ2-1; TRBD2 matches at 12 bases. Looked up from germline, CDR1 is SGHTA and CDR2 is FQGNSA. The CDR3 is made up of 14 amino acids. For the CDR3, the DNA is TGTGCCAGCAGCCTATTTGGACTAGCGGGGCCCGAGGGCTTC. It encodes CASSLFGLAGPEGF. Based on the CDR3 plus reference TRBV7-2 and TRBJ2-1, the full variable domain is GAGVSQSPSNKVTEKGKDVELRCDPISGHTALYWYRQSLGQGLEFLIYFQGNSAPDKSGLPSDRFSAERTGGSVSTLTIQRTQQEDSAVYLCASSLFGLAGPEGFGPGTRLTVL.